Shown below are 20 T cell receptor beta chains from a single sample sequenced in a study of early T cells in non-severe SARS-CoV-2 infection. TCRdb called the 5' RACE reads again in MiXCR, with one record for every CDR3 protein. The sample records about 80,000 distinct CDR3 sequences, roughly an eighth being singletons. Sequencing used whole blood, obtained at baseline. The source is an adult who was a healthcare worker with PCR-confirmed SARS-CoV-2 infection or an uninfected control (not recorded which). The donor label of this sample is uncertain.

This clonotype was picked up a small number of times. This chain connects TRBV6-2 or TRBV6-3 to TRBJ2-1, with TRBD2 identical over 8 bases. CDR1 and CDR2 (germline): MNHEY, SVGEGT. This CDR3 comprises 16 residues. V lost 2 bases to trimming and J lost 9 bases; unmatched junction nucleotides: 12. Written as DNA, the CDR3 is TGTGCCAGCAGTTACGTCAGCGGGGGCCTGCTGGGTGAGCAGTTCTTC. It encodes CASSYVSGGLLGEQFF.

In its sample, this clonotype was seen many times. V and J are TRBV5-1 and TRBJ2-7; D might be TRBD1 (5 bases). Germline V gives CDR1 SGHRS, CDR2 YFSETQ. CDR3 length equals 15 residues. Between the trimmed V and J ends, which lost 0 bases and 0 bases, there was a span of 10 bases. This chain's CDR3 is CASSLVRQSSYEQYF. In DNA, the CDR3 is TGCGCCAGCAGCTTGGTCCGACAGAGCTCCTACGAGCAGTACTTC.

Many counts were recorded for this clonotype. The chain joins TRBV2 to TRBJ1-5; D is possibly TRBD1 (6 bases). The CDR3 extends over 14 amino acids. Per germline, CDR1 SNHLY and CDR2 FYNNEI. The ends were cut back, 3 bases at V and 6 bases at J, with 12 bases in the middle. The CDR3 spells CASSDQGWGQPQHF. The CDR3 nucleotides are TGTGCCAGCAGTGACCAGGGGTGGGGTCAGCCCCAGCATTTT.

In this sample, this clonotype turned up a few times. CDR3 nucleotides: TGCAGTGCCGGCCGGCTAGCGGGAGGGCCGGGCACCGGGGAGCTGTTTTTT. It translates to CSAGRLAGGPGTGELFF. V gene TRBV20-1 combines with J gene TRBJ2-2; 12 bases map to TRBD2. CDR3 length equals 17 residues. Germline CDR1 DFQATT, CDR2 SNEGSKA (reference sequence). The V segment lost 6 bases and the J segment 4 bases; nucleotides outside the gene matches: 12.

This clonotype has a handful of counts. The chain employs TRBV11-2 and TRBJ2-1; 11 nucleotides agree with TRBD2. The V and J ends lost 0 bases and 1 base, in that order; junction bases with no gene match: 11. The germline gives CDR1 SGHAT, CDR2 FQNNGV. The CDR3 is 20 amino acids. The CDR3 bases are TGTGCCAGCAGCTTAGATCTATGGGGTAGCGGGAGGGCATCCTACAATGAGCAGTTCTTC. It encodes CASSLDLWGSGRASYNEQFF.

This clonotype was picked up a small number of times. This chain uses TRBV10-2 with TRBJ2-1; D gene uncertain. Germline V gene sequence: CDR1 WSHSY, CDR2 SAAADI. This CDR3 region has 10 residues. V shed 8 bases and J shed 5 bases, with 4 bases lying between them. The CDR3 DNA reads TGCGCCAGCTTCGACAATGAGCAGTTCTTC. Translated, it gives CASFDNEQFF.

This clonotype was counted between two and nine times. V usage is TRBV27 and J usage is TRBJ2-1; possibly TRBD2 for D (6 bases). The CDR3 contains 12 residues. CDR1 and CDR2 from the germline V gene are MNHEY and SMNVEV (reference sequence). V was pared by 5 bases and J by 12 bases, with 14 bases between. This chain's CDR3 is CASSPLGGRQFF. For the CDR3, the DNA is TGTGCCAGCAGTCCCCTCGGAGGGCGGCAGTTCTTC.

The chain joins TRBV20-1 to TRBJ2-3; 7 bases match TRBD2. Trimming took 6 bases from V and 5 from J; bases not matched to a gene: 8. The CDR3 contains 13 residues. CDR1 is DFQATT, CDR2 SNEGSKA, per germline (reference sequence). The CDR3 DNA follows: TGCAGTGCCGTAAGCGGGGAAATAGATACGCAGTATTTT. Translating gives CSAVSGEIDTQYF.

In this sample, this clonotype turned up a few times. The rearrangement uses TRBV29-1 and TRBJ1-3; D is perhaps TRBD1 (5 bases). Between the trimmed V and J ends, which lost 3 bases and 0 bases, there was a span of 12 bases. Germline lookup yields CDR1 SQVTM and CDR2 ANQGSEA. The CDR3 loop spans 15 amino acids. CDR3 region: CSVEGTGGSGNTIYF. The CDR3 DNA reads TGCAGCGTTGAGGGGACCGGGGGCTCTGGAAACACCATATATTTT.

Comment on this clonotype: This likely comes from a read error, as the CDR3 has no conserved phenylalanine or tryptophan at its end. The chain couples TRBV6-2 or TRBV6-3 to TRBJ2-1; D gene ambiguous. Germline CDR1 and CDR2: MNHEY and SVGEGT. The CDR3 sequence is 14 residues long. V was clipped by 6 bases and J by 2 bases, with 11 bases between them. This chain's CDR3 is CASRERITYNEQFY. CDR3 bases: TGTGCCAGCAGAGAGCGAATAACCTACAATGAGCAGTTCTAC.

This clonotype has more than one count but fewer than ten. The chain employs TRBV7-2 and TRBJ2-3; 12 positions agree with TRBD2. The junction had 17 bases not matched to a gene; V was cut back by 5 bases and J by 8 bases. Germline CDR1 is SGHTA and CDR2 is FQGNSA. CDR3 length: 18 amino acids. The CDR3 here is CASSLAARLAGGLGTQYF. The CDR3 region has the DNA TGTGCCAGCAGCCTCGCCGCCCGCCTAGCGGGGGGGCTAGGTACGCAGTATTTT.

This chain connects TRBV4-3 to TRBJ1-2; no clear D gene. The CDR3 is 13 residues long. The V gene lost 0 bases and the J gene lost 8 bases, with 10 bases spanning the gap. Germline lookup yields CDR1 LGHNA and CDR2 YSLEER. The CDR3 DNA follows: TGCGCCAGCAGCCAAGAGGCAAGGGTCGGCTACACCTTC. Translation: CASSQEARVGYTF.

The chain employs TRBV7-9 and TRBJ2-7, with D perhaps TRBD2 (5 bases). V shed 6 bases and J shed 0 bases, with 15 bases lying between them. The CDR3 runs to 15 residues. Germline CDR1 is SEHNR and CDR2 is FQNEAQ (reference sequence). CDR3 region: CASSPFRTVSYEQYF. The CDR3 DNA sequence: TGTGCCAGCAGTCCTTTCCGGACTGTCTCCTACGAGCAGTACTTC.

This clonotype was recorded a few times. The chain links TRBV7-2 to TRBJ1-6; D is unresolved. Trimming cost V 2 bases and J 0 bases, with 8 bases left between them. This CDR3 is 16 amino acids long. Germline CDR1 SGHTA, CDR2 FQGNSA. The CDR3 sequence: CASSLSRSSYNSPLHF. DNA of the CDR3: TGTGCCAGCAGCTTAAGCAGAAGCTCCTATAATTCACCCCTCCACTTT.

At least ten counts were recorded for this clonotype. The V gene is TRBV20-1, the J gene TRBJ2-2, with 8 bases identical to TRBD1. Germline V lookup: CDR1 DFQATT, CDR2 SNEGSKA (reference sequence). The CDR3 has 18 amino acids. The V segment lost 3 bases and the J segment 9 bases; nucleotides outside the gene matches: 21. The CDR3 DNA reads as TGCAGTGCTAGCCGAGGGTCATCGTTAGGACAGGGTGGGAGGGAGCTGTTTTTT. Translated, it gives CSASRGSSLGQGGRELFF.

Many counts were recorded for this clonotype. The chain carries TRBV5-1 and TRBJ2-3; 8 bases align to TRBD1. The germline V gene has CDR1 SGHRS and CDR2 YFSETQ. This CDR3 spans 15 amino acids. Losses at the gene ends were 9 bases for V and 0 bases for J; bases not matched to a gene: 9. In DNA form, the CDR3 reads TGCGCCACCCGAGGGAGGACAGGGAGCACAGATACGCAGTATTTT. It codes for CATRGRTGSTDTQYF.

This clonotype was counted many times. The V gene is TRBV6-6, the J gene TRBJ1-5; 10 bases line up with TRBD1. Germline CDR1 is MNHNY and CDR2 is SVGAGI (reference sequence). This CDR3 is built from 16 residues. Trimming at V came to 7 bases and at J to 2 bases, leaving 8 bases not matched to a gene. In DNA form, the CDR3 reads TGTGCCAGCACCCACTACGGGACAGGGGGCAATCAGCCCCAGCATTTT. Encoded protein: CASTHYGTGGNQPQHF.

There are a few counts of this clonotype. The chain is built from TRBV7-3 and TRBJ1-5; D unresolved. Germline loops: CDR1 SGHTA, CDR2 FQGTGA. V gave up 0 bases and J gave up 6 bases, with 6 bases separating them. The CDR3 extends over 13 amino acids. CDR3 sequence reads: CASSLTEGQPQHF. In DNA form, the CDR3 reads TGTGCCAGCAGCTTAACGGAAGGTCAGCCCCAGCATTTT.

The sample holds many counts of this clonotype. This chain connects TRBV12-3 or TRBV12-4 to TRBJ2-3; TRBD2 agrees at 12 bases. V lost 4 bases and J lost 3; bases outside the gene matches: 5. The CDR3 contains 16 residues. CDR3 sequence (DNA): TGTGCCAGCAGTTCGACTAGCGGGAGCGCAACAGATACGCAGTATTTT. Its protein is CASSSTSGSATDTQYF.

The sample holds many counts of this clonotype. The CDR3 nucleotides are TGTGCCAGCAGCTTCAGACGGACGATGCTCGTCACTGAAGCTTTCTTT. Protein sequence: CASSFRRTMLVTEAFF. The chain uses TRBV11-1 and TRBJ1-1; D gene unclear. The CDR3 spans 16 residues. Trimming removed 3 bases from V and 4 bases from J, with 18 bases in between. CDR1 and CDR2 (germline): SGHAT, FQDESV (reference sequence). The full variable domain, with the rest looked up from reference TRBV11-1 and TRBJ1-1, is EAEVAQSPRYKITEKSQAVAFWCDPISGHATLYWYRQILGQGPELLVQFQDESVVDDSQLPKDRFSAERLKGVDSTLKIQPAELGDSAMYLCASSFRRTMLVTEAFFGQGTRLTVV.